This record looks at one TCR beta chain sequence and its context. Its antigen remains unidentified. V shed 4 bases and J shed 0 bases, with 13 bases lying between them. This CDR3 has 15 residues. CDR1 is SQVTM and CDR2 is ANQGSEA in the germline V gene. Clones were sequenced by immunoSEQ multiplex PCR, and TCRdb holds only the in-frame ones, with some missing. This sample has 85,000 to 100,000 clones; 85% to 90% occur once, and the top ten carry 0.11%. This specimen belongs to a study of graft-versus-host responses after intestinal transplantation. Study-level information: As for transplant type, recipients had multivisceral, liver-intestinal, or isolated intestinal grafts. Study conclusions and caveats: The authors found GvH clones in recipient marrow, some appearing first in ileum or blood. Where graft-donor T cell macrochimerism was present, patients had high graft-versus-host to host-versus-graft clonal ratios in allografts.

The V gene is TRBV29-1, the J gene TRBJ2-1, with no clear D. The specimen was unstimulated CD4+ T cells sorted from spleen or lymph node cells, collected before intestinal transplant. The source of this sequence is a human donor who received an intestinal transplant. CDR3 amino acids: CSVVAAFRSYNEQFF. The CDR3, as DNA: TGCAGCGTTGTGGCGGCTTTCCGCTCCTACAATGAGCAGTTCTTC.